These 8 T cell receptor beta chains share one sample of origin, sequenced in a study of shared clonotypes between healthy human individuals. The repertoire was sequenced with immunoSEQ multiplex PCR; TCRdb's copy has only in-frame clones and lacks some. This table has under 650,000 clones, around 96% appearing once. The sequenced material came from naive CD4+ T cells sorted from blood. As to subset: CD45RA+ positively selected. The receptors originated from a woman aged 30 to 39 in good health.

This chain links TRBV18 with TRBJ2-7, with TRBD2 matching 11 bases. The V gene's germline CDR1 is KGHSH and CDR2 LQKENI. The CDR3 loop spans 16 amino acids. J was trimmed by 4 bases and V by 2 bases; bases with no gene match: 7. This CDR3 reads CASSPGRLAGQYEQYF. CDR3 nucleotides: TGTGCCAGCTCACCAGGGCGACTAGCGGGACAATACGAGCAGTACTTC.

The chain is built from TRBV9 and TRBJ2-7; D is unclear. Germline-derived CDR1 and CDR2 are SGDLS and YYNGEE. The length of the CDR3 is 14 residues. Trimming removed 0 bases from V and 1 base from J, with 8 bases in between. DNA of the CDR3: TGTGCCAGCAGCGTAGATTGGGGTTCCTACGAGCAGTACTTC. Its protein is CASSVDWGSYEQYF.

This sequence joins TRBV28 and TRBJ1-1; D is ambiguous. Germline CDR1 MDHEN, CDR2 SYDVKM. Deletions cut 2 bases from V and 6 bases from J, with 7 bases between. This CDR3 is 12 amino acids long. The CDR3 sequence is CASSLGIAEAFF. DNA of the CDR3: TGTGCCAGCAGTTTAGGGATCGCTGAAGCTTTCTTT. Looking up the rest from reference TRBV28 and TRBJ1-1 gives the full variable domain: DVKVTQSSRYLVKRTGEKVFLECVQDMDHENMFWYRQDPGLGLRLIYFSYDVKMKEKGDIPEGYSVSREKKERFSLILESASTNQTSMYLCASSLGIAEAFFGQGTRLTVV.

The rearrangement joins TRBV6-5 to TRBJ2-7; 9 bases agree with TRBD1. From germline, CDR1 is MNHEY and CDR2 SVGAGI. This CDR3 has 15 residues. Trimming removed 0 bases from V and 6 bases from J; junction bases left unmatched: 6. The CDR3 here is CASSYSGTGYTEQYF. In DNA form, the CDR3 reads TGTGCCAGCAGTTACTCCGGGACAGGGTATACCGAGCAGTACTTC.

The chain couples TRBV19 to TRBJ1-1; D is unresolved. The CDR3 sequence is 11 residues long. CDR1 and CDR2 (germline): LNHDA, SQIVND (reference sequence). V dropped 7 bases and J dropped 0 bases, with 3 bases sitting between them. The CDR3 sequence: CASKLNTEAFF. DNA for the CDR3: TGTGCCAGTAAGTTGAACACTGAAGCTTTCTTT.

This clone was seen a few times. V gene TRBV30 combines with J gene TRBJ1-1, with no clear D. The CDR3 contains 14 residues. From germline, CDR1 is GTSNPN and CDR2 SVGIG (reference sequence). Trimming stripped 0 bases from V and 1 base from J, with 9 bases between. This CDR3 is CAWSVRGWNTEAFF. In DNA, the CDR3 is TGTGCCTGGAGTGTTCGGGGTTGGAACACTGAAGCTTTCTTT.

The rearrangement links TRBV2 to TRBJ1-4; tentatively, D is TRBD1 (5 bases). Germline V gene data show CDR1 as SNHLY and CDR2 as FYNNEI. Trimming removed 3 bases at V and 8 bases at J, with 19 bases between. This CDR3 has 16 amino acids. The CDR3 region is CASSEAGAGIREKLFF. The CDR3 nucleotides read TGTGCCAGCAGTGAGGCTGGGGCAGGTATTCGCGAAAAACTGTTTTTT.

The V call is TRBV29-1, the J call TRBJ2-5, with a tentative D call TRBD2 (5 bases). Trimming removed 7 bases at V and 8 bases at J, with 14 bases between. CDR1 is SQVTM and CDR2 is ANQGSEA in the germline V gene. This CDR3 has 11 residues. Here the CDR3 reads CSGLIGVTQYF. The CDR3 DNA follows: TGCAGCGGCCTAATCGGGGTTACCCAGTACTTC.